This record concerns one TCR beta chain sequence. The CDR3 contains 14 residues. Germline V gene lookup returns CDR1 SGHTA and CDR2 FQGNSA. V lost 3 bases, J lost 4 bases, and 4 bases stayed unmatched. Per the authors' pipeline: Using reference gene primer amplification, nucleated cell counts were estimated. TCRdb keeps only in-frame clones here, not all; method: immunoSEQ multiplex PCR. V and J calls and clone size are given by that table; D and trimming were obtained from the DNA. The sample records about 200,000 clones, 75% to 90% being singletons. This entry comes from a study of blood T cell repertoires in COVID-19. Across the study: PBMCs, B-cell-depleted T cells, or T cells provided the cDNA or gDNA that made up the material.

Seattle's cohort entered during active infection and was followed longitudinally. This TCR was recovered from an elderly woman with COVID-19, enrolled during active disease. The genes are TRBV7-2 and TRBJ2-5; 8 nucleotides agree with TRBD1. The sample consisted of peripheral blood. The CDR3 coding sequence is TGTGCCAGCAGCTTCAGGGGGCGGGGAGAGACCCAGTACTTC. Translation gives CASSFRGRGETQYF.